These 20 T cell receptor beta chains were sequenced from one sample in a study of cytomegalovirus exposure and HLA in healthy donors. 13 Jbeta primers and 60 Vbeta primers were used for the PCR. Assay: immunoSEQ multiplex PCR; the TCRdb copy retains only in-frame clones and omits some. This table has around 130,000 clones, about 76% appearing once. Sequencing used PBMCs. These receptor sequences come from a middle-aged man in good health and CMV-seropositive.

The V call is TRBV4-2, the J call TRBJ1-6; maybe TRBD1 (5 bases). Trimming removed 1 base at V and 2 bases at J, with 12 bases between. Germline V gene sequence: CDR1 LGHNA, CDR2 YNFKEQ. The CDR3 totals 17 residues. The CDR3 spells CASSQVNRGAYNSPLHF. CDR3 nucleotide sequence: TGTGCCAGCAGCCAAGTCAATAGGGGCGCCTATAATTCACCCCTCCACTTT.

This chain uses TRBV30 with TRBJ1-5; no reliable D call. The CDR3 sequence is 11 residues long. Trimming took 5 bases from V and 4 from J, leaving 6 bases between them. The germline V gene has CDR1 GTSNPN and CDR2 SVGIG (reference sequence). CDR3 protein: CAWGGNQPQHF. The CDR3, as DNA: TGTGCCTGGGGAGGAAATCAGCCCCAGCATTTT. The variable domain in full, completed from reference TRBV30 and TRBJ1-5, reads SQTIHQWPATLVQPVGSPLSLECTVEGTSNPNLYWYRQAAGRGLQLLFYSVGIGQISSEVPQNLSASRPQDRQFILSSKKLLLSDSGFYLCAWGGNQPQHFGDGTRLSIL.

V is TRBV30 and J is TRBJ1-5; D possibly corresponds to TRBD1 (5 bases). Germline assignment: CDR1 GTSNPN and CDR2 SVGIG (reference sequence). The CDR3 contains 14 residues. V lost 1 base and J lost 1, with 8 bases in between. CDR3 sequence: CAWSGGLSNQPQHF. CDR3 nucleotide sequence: TGTGCCTGGAGTGGGGGCCTCAGCAATCAGCCCCAGCATTTT.

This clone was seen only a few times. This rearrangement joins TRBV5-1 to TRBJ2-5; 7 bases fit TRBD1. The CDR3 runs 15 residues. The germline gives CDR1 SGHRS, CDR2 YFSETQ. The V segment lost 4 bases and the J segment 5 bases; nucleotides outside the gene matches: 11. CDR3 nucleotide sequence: TGCGCCAGCAGCATTCGACAGGGAGCGCGGGAGACCCAGTACTTC. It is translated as CASSIRQGARETQYF.

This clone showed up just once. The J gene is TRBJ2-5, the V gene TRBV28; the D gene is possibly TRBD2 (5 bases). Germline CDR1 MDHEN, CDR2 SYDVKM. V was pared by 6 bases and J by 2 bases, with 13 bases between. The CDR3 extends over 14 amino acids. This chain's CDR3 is CASSQRRLQETQYF. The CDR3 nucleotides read TGTGCCAGCAGCCAGCGGAGGCTACAAGAGACCCAGTACTTC. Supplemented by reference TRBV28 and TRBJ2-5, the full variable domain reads DVKVTQSSRYLVKRTGEKVFLECVQDMDHENMFWYRQDPGLGLRLIYFSYDVKMKEKGDIPEGYSVSREKKERFSLILESASTNQTSMYLCASSQRRLQETQYFGPGTRLLVL.

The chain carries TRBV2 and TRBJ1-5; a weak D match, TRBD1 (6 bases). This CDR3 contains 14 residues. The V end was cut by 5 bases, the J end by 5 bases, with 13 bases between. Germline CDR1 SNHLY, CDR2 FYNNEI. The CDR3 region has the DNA TGTGCCAGCAGTTTAACGGACAGTTATCAGCCCCAGCATTTT. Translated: CASSLTDSYQPQHF. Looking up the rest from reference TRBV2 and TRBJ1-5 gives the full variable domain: EPEVTQTPSHQVTQMGQEVILRCVPISNHLYFYWYRQILGQKVEFLVSFYNNEISEKSEIFDDQFSVERPDGSNFTLKIRSTKLEDSAMYFCASSLTDSYQPQHFGDGTRLSIL.

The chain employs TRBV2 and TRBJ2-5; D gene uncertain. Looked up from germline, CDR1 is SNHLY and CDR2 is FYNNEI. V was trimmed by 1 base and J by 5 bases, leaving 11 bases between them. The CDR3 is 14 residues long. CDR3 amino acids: CASSEGGSPETQYF. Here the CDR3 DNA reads TGTGCCAGCAGTGAAGGAGGCAGCCCGGAGACCCAGTACTTC.

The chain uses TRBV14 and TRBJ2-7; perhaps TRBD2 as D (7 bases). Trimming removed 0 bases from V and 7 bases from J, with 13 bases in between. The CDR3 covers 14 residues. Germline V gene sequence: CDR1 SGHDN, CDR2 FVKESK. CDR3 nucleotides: TGTGCCAGCAGCCAAGATCCGGGGGGCTGGGAGCAGTACTTC. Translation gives CASSQDPGGWEQYF.

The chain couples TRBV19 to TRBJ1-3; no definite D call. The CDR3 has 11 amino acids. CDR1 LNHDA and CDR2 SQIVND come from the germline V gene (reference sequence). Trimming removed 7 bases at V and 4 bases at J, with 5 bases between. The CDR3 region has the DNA TGTGCCAGTAAACAGGGAAACACCATATATTTT. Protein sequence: CASKQGNTIYF.

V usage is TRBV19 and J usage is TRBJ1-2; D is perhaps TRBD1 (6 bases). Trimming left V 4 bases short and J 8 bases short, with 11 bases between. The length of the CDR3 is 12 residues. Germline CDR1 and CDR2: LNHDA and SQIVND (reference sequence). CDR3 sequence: CASSTTGYGYTF. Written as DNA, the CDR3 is TGTGCCAGTAGTACAACAGGGTACGGCTACACCTTC. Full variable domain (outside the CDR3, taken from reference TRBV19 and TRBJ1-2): DGGITQSPKYLFRKEGQNVTLSCEQNLNHDAMYWYRQDPGQGLRLIYYSQIVNDFQKGDIAEGYSVSREKKESFPLTVTSAQKNPTAFYLCASSTTGYGYTFGSGTRLTVV.

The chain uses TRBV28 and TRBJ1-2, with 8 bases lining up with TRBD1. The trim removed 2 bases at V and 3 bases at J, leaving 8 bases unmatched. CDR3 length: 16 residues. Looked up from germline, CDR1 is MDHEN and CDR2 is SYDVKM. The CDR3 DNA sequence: TGTGCCAGCAGTTTACACCAGGGGGCTAGTTACTATGGCTACACCTTC. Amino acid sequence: CASSLHQGASYYGYTF.

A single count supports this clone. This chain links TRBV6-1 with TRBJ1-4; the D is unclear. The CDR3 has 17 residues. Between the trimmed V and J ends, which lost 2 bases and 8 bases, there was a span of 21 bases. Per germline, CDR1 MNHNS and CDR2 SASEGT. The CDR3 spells CASSERGSNPPQEKLFF. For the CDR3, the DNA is TGTGCCAGCAGTGAACGAGGCTCCAACCCTCCTCAGGAAAAACTGTTTTTT.

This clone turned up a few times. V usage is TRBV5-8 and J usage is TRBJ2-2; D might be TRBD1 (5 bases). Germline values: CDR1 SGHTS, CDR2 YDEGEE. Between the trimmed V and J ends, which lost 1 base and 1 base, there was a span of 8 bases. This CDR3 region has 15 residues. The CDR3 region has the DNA TGTGCCAGCAGCTTGAATAGGGGGAACACCGGGGAGCTGTTTTTT. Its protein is CASSLNRGNTGELFF.

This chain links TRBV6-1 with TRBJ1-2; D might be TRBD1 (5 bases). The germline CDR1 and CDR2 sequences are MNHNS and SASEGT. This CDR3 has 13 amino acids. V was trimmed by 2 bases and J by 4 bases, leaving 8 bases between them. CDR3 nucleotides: TGTGCCAGCAGTGAAAGGGGTTTCTATGGCTACACCTTC. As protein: CASSERGFYGYTF.

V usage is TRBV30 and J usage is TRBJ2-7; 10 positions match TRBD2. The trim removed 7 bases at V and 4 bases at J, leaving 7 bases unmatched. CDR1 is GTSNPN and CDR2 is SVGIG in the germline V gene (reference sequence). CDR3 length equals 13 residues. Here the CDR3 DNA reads TGTGCCTTTTTAGCGGGAGGTATGTACGAGCAGTACTTC. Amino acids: CAFLAGGMYEQYF.

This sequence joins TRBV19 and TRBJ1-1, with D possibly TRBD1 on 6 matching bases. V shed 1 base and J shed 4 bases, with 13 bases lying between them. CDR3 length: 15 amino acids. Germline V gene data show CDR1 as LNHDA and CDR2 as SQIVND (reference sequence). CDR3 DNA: TGTGCCAGTAGTATAGCGCACAGGGTGGGCACTGAAGCTTTCTTT. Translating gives CASSIAHRVGTEAFF. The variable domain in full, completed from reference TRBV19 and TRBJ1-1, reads DGGITQSPKYLFRKEGQNVTLSCEQNLNHDAMYWYRQDPGQGLRLIYYSQIVNDFQKGDIAEGYSVSREKKESFPLTVTSAQKNPTAFYLCASSIAHRVGTEAFFGQGTRLTVV.

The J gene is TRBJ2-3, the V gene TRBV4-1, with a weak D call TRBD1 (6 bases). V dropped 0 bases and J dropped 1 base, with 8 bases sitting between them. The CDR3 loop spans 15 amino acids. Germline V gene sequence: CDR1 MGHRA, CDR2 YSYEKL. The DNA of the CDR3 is TGCGCCAGCAGCCAAGATCCAGGGGGCACAGATACGCAGTATTTT. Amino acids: CASSQDPGGTDTQYF.

The CDR3 region has the DNA TGTGCCAGCAGTGAACGGTATGGCTACACCTTC. This gives the protein CASSERYGYTF. The V gene is TRBV2, the J gene TRBJ1-2; D remains unclear. Germline loops: CDR1 SNHLY, CDR2 FYNNEI. This CDR3 has 11 residues. V shed 2 bases and J shed 5 bases, with 3 bases lying between them.

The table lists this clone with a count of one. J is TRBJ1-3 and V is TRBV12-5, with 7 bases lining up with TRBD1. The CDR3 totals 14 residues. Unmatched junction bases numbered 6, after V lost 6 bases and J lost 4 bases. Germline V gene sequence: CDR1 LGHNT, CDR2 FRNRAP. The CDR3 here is CASGLGQVGNTIYF. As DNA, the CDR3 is TGTGCTAGTGGCCTCGGACAGGTCGGAAACACCATATATTTT.

CDR3 in amino acids: CASSLRDRGVNEQFF. CDR3 nucleotide sequence: TGTGCCAGCAGCCTCCGGGACAGGGGGGTGAATGAGCAGTTCTTC. This chain links TRBV7-8 with TRBJ2-1; 11 bases are shared with TRBD1. Germline CDR1 is SGHVS and CDR2 is FQNEAQ. The CDR3 totals 15 residues. Germline trimming cut 5 bases from V and 7 bases from J; bases unmatched to any gene: 7.